The 3 T cell receptor beta chains below were found in one sample sequenced in a study of shared clonotypes between healthy human individuals (dated by TCRdb to 2018 to 2021). The library was produced with the immunoSEQ multiplex PCR assay. TCRdb retrieved this table from immuneACCESS and kept in-frame rearrangements only. Not all clones are present; in checked studies, unresolved V genes account for under half, and no reason is known for the remainder. The sample yields roughly 810,000 clones; 96% were counted once. Jointly, the top ten make up around 0.21% of the sample. For the CD8 naive samples, CD45RO-negative cells were positively selected for CCR7, yielding a CD45RA+CCR7+ population from which TemRA cells were excluded. What was sequenced was naive CD8+ T cells sorted from blood. The sample's cell subset or site, from its label and the paper: CD45RA+CCR7+. The source is a man aged 25 to 40 in good health.

The gene calls are TRBV25-1 and TRBJ2-7, with 11 bases lining up with TRBD2. Germline CDR1 is MGHDK and CDR2 is SYGVNS. V lost 3 bases, J lost 4 bases, and 2 bases stayed unmatched. The CDR3 contains 14 residues. CDR3 bases: TGTGCCAGCAGTGATGTAGCGGGAGGGTACGAGCAGTACTTC. It translates to CASSDVAGGYEQYF.

The chain couples TRBV19 to TRBJ2-2; the D is unclear. This CDR3 spans 14 amino acids. V gave up 7 bases and J gave up 0 bases, with 9 bases separating them. Germline values: CDR1 LNHDA, CDR2 SQIVND (reference sequence). The CDR3, as DNA: TGTGCCAGTATCCACAGACCGAACACCGGGGAGCTGTTTTTT. Amino acid sequence: CASIHRPNTGELFF.

The rearrangement links TRBV7-9 to TRBJ2-7; 12 nucleotides align to TRBD1. This CDR3 is 16 amino acids long. With 5 bases clipped from V and 6 bases from J, the junction kept 11 bases outside the gene matches. Germline lookup yields CDR1 SEHNR and CDR2 FQNEAQ (reference sequence). CDR3 in DNA: TGTGCCAGCAGCCCGGGATGGGACAGGGGGCGGGTCGAGCAGTACTTC. Encoded protein: CASSPGWDRGRVEQYF.